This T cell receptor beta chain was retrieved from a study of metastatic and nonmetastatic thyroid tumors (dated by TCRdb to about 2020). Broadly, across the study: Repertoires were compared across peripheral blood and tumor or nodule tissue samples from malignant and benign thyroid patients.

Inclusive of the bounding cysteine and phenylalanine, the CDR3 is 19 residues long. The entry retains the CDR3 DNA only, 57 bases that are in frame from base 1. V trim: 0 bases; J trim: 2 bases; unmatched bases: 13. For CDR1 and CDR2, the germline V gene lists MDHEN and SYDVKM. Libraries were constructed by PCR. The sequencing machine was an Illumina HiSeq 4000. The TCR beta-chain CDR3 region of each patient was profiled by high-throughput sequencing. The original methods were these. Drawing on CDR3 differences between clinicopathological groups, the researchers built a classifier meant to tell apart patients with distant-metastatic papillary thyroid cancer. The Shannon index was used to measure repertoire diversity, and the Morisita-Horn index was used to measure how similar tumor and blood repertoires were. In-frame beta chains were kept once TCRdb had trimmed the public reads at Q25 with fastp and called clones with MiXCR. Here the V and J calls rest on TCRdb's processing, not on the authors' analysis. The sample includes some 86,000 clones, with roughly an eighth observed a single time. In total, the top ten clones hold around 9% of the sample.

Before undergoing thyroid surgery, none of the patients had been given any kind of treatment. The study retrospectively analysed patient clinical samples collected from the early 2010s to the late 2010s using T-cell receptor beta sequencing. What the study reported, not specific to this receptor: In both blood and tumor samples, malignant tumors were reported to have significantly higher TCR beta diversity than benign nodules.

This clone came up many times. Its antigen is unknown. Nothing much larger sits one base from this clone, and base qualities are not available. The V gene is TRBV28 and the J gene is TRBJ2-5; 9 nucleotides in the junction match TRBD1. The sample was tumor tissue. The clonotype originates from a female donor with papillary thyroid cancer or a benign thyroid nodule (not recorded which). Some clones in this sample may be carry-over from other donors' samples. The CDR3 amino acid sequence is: CASSLWSATGTGTQETQYF. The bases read TGTGCCAGCAGTTTATGGTCTGCGACCGGGACAGGGACACAAGAGACCCAGTACTTC. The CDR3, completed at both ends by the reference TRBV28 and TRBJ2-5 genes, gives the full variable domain DVKVTQSSRYLVKRTGEKVFLECVQDMDHENMFWYRQDPGLGLRLIYFSYDVKMKEKGDIPEGYSVSREKKERFSLILESASTNQTSMYLCASSLWSATGTGTQETQYFGPGTRLLVL.